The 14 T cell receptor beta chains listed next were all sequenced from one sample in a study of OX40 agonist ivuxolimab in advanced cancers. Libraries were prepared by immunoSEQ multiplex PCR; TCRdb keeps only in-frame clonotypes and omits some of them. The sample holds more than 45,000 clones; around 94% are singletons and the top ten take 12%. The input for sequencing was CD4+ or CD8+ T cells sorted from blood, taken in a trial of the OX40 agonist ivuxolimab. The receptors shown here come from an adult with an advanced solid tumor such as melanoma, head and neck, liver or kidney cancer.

The CDR3 DNA sequence: TGTGCGAGTGAACTGAGCTCTGGGGCCAACGTCCTGACTTTC. This encodes CASELSSGANVLTF. V usage is TRBV19 and J usage is TRBJ2-6; D is undetermined. CDR1 is LNHDA and CDR2 is SQIVND in the germline V gene (reference sequence). This CDR3 has 14 amino acids.

The CDR3 region has the DNA TGTGCCAGCAAACTACTAGCGGAGATACAAGAGACCCAGTACTTC. Translation: CASKLLAEIQETQYF. The genes are TRBV27 and TRBJ2-5, with 8 bases identical to TRBD2. J was trimmed by 2 bases and V by 7 bases; bases with no gene match: 9. CDR1 is MNHEY, CDR2 SMNVEV, per germline (reference sequence). There are 15 residues in the CDR3.

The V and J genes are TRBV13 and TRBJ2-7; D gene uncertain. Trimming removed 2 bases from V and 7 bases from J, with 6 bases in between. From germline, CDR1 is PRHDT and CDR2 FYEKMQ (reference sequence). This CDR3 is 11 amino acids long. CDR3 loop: CASSLMGEQYF. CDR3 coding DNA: TGTGCCAGCAGCTTAATGGGGGAGCAGTACTTC.

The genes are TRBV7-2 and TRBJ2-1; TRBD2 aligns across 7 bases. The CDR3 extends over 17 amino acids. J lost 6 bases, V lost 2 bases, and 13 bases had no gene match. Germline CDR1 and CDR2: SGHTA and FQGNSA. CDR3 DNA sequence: TGTGCCAGCAGCTTACTGGCCGTAGGGCGGGAGCTCAATGAGCAGTTCTTC. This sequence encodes CASSLLAVGRELNEQFF. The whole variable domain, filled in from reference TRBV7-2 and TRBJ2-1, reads GAGVSQSPSNKVTEKGKDVELRCDPISGHTALYWYRQSLGQGLEFLIYFQGNSAPDKSGLPSDRFSAERTGGSVSTLTIQRTQQEDSAVYLCASSLLAVGRELNEQFFGPGTRLTVL.

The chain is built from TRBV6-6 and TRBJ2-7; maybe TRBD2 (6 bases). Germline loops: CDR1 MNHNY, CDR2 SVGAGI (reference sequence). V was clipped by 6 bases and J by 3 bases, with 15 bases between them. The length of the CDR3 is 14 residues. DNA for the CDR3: TGTGCCAGCAGCCCAAGACTAGGTCGCTACGAGCAGTACTTC. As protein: CASSPRLGRYEQYF.

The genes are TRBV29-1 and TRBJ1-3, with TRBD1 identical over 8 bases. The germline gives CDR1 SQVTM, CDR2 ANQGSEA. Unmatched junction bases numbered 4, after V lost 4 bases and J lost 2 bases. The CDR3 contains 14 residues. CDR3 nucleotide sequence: TGCAGCGTTGTCTTGACAGGGGCTGGAAACACCATATATTTT. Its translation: CSVVLTGAGNTIYF.

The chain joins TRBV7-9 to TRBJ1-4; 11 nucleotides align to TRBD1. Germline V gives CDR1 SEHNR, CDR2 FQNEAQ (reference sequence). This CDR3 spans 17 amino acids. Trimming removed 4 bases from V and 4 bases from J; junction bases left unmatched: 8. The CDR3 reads CASSSADRGLGNEKLFF. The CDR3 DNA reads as TGTGCCAGCAGCTCTGCGGACAGGGGGCTGGGTAATGAAAAACTGTTTTTT.

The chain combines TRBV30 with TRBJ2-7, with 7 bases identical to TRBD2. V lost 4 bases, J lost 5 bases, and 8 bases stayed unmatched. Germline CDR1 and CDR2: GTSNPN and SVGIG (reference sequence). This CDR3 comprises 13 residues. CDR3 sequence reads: CAWMGGRENEQYF. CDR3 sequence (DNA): TGTGCCTGGATGGGCGGGAGAGAGAACGAGCAGTACTTC.

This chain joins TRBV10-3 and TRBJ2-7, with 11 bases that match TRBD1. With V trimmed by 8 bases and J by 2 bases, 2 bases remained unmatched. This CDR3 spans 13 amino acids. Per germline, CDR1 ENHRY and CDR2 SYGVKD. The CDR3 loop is CAIGDRGAYEQYF. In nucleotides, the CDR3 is TGTGCCATCGGGGACAGGGGGGCCTACGAGCAGTACTTC.

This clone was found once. The CDR3: CASSLGTTSTDTQYF. CDR3 sequence (DNA): TGTGCCAGCAGTCTCGGGACCACTAGCACAGATACGCAGTATTTT. The chain recombines TRBV2 with TRBJ2-3; D could derive from TRBD1 or TRBD2 (5 bases each). Germline-derived CDR1 and CDR2 are SNHLY and FYNNEI. This CDR3 comprises 15 residues. V lost 5 bases to trimming and J lost 0 bases, with 12 bases between them.

The CDR3: CASSLKLGETQYF. For the CDR3, the DNA is TGTGCCAGCAGCTTAAAACTAGGGGAGACCCAGTACTTC. The chain joins TRBV11-2 to TRBJ2-5; possibly TRBD2 for D (5 bases). The CDR3 has 13 amino acids. Trimming took 2 bases from V and 5 from J, leaving 9 bases between them. Germline loops: CDR1 SGHAT, CDR2 FQNNGV.

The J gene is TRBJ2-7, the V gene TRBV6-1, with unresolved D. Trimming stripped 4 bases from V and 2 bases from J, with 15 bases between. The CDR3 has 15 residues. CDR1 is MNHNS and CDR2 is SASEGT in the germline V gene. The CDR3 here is CASSALPAPTYEQYF. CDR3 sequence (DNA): TGTGCCAGCAGTGCCCTCCCGGCCCCAACCTACGAGCAGTACTTC.

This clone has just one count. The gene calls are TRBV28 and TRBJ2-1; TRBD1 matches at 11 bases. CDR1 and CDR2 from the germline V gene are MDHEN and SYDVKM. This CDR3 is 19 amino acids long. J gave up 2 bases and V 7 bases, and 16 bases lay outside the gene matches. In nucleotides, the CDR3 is TGTGCCAGCACCCCGATGGCGGACAGGGGGCAAAGGGCCTACAATGAGCAGTTCTTC. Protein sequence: CASTPMADRGQRAYNEQFF.

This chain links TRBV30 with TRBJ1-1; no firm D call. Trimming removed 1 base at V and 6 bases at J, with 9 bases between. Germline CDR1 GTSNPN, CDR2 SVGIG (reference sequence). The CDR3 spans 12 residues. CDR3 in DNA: TGTGCCTGGAGTGCCCTTGGGGCTGAAGCTTTCTTT. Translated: CAWSALGAEAFF.